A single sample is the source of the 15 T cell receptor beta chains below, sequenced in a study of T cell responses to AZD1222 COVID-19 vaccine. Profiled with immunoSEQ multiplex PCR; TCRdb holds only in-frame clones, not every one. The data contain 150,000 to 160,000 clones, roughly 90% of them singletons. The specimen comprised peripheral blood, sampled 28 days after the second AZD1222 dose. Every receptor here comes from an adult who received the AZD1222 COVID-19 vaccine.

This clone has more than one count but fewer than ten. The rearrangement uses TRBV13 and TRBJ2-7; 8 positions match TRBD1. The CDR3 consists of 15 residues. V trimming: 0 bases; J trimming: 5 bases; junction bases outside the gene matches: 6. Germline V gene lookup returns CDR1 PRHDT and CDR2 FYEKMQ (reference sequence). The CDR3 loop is CASSLGPRQGNEQYF. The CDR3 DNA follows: TGTGCCAGCAGCTTAGGTCCTAGACAGGGGAACGAGCAGTACTTC.

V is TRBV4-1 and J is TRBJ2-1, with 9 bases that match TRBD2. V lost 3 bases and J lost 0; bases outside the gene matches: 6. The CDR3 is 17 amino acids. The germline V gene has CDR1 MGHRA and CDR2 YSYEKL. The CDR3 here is CASSHTGLASSYNEQFF. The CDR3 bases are TGCGCCAGCAGCCACACAGGACTAGCGAGCTCCTACAATGAGCAGTTCTTC.

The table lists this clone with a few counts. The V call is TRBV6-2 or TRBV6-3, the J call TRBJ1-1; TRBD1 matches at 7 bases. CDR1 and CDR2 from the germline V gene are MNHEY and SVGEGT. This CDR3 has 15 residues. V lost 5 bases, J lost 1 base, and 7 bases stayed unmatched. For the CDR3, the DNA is TGTGCCAGCAGTCGACAGGGAAGTGGGAACACTGAAGCTTTCTTT. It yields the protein CASSRQGSGNTEAFF.

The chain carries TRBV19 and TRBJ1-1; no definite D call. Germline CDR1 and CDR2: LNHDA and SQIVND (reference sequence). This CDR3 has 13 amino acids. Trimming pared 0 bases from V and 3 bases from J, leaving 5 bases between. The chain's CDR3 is CASSIDIYTEAFF. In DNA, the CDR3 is TGTGCCAGTAGTATAGACATCTACACTGAAGCTTTCTTT.

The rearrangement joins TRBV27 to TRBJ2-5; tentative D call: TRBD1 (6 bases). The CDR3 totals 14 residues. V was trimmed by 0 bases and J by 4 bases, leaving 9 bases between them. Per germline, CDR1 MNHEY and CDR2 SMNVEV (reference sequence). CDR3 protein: CASSLSGATETQYF. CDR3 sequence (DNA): TGTGCCAGCAGTTTATCGGGGGCTACAGAGACCCAGTACTTC.

The CDR3 region has the DNA TGTGCCAGCAGCCTCGGTAGTCTCGATACGCAGTATTTT. Translation: CASSLGSLDTQYF. V usage is TRBV7-9 and J usage is TRBJ2-3, with D unclear. CDR3 length: 13 amino acids. Germline CDR1 reads SEHNR; CDR2 reads FQNEAQ (reference sequence). V lost 5 bases, J lost 6 bases, and 12 bases lay in between.

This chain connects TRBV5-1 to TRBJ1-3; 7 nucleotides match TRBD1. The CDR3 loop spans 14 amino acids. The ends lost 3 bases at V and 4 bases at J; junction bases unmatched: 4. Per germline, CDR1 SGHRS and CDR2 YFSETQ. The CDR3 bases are TGCGCCAGCAGCTACCGGGACAGCGGAAACACCATATATTTT. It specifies CASSYRDSGNTIYF.

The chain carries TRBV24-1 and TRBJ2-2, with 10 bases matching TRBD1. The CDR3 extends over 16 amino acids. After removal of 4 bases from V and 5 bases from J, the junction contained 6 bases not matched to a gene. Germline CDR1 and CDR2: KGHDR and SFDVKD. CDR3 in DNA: TGTGCCACCAGTGAGCCCCGACAGGGGGCTACCGGGGAGCTGTTTTTT. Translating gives CATSEPRQGATGELFF.

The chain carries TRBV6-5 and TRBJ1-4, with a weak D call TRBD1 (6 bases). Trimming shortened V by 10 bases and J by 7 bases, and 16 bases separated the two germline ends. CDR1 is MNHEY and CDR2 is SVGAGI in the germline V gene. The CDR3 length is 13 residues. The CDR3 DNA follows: TGTGCCACCTATCGGCAGGGGAGTGAAAAACTGTTTTTT. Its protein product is CATYRQGSEKLFF.

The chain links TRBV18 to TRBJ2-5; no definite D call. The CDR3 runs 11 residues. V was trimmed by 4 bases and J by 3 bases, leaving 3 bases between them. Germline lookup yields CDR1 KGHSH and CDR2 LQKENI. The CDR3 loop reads CASSREETQYF. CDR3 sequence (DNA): TGTGCCAGCTCACGAGAAGAGACCCAGTACTTC.

The CDR3 sequence: CATGSPTGGQIYEQYF. The CDR3, as DNA: TGTGCCACCGGGTCGCCTACGGGGGGCCAGATCTACGAGCAGTACTTC. The genes are TRBV2 and TRBJ2-7; a possible D gene is TRBD2 (7 bases). V lost 10 bases and J lost 3, with 25 bases in between. CDR3 length equals 16 residues. Germline CDR1 SNHLY, CDR2 FYNNEI.

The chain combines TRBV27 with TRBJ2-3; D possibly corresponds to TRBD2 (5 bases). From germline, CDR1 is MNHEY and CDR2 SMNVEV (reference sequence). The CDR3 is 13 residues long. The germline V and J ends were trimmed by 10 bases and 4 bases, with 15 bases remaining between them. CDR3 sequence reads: CATSGLGADTQYF. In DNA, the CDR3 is TGTGCCACCTCGGGGTTAGGTGCAGATACGCAGTATTTT.

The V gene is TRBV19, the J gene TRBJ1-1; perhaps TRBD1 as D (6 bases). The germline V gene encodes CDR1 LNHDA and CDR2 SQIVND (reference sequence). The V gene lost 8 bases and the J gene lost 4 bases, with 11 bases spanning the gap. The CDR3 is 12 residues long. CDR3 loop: CASGGTVTEAFF. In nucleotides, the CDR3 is TGTGCCAGTGGGGGCACAGTCACTGAAGCTTTCTTT. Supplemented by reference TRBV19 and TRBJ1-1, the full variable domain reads DGGITQSPKYLFRKEGQNVTLSCEQNLNHDAMYWYRQDPGQGLRLIYYSQIVNDFQKGDIAEGYSVSREKKESFPLTVTSAQKNPTAFYLCASGGTVTEAFFGQGTRLTVV.

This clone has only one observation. The CDR3 sequence is CASSPLSDRNTEAFF. The CDR3 nucleotides are TGTGCCAGCTCACCACTGTCGGACAGGAACACTGAAGCTTTCTTT. The chain uses TRBV18 and TRBJ1-1; weak D call: TRBD1 (6 bases). CDR1 and CDR2 (germline): KGHSH, LQKENI. V was pared by 1 base and J by 1 base, with 10 bases between. The CDR3 covers 15 residues.

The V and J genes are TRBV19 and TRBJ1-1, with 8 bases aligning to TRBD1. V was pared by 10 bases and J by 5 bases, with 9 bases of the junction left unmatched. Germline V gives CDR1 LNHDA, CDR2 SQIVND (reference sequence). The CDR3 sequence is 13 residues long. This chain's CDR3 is CATTNRQGTEAFF. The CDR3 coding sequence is TGTGCCACCACAAACCGACAGGGGACTGAAGCTTTCTTT.